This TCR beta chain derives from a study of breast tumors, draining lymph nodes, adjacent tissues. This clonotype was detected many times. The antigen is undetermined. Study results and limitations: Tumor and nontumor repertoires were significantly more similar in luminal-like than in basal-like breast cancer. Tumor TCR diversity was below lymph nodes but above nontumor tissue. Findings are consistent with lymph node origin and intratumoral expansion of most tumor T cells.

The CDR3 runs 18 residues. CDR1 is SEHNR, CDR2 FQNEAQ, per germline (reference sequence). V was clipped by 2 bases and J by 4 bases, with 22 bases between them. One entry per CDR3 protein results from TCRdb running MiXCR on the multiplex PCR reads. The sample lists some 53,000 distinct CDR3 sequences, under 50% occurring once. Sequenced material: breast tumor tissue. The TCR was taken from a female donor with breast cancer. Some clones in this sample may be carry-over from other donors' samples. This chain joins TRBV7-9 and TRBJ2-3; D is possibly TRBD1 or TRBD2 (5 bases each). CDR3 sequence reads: CASSLPGAPVESPDTQYF. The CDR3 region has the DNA TGTGCCAGCAGCTTACCCGGGGCCCCCGTTGAGAGCCCAGATACGCAGTATTTT.